This passage covers 5 T cell receptor beta chains from one sample sequenced in a study of blood T cells in healthy people across ages. Next came a second PCR, run for about 7 to 12 cycles, which used a sample-barcoded 5' primer along with a J-beta primer mix. TCRdb passed the 5' RACE reads through MiXCR, listing each CDR3 protein once. The sample yields 800,000 to 1,000,000 distinct CDR3 sequences, about 48% seen once. Source material: blood. These receptors all stem from a man aged 30 to 45 in good health.

The chain joins TRBV7-2 to TRBJ1-2; D uncertain. CDR3 length equals 17 residues. Germline loops: CDR1 SGHTA, CDR2 FQGNSA. Trimming left V 1 base short and J 0 bases short, with 15 bases between. CDR3 coding DNA: TGTGCCAGCAGCTTAGTAGCGTCAGTGATGTCTAACTATGGCTACACCTTC. This sequence encodes CASSLVASVMSNYGYTF.

This clonotype was seen a handful of times. This chain connects TRBV21-1 to TRBJ1-2. TRBV21-1 represents a pseudogene. The length of the CDR3 is 14 residues. CDR3 loop: CASSKPQSNYGYTF. The CDR3, as DNA: TGTGCCAGCAGCAAACCGCAGTCTAACTATGGCTACACCTTC.

The chain employs TRBV3-1 and TRBJ2-5; D is uncertain. The CDR3 loop spans 14 amino acids. V lost 7 bases and J 11 bases, leaving 23 bases between the germline ends. Germline V CDR1 and CDR2: LGHDT, YNNKEL (reference sequence). CDR3 residues: CASNLRTRRDEQYF. CDR3 nucleotide sequence: TGTGCCAGCAACCTCCGAACTCGCCGCGATGAGCAGTACTTC.

This clonotype was counted a few times. The genes are TRBV4-2 and TRBJ2-7; TRBD2 agrees at 8 bases. Germline loops: CDR1 LGHNA, CDR2 YNFKEQ. After removal of 2 bases from V and 6 bases from J, the junction contained 9 bases not matched to a gene. There are 15 residues in the CDR3. The CDR3 loop reads CASSQPGTRFFEQYF. The CDR3 DNA is TGTGCCAGCAGCCAACCCGGGACTAGGTTTTTCGAGCAGTACTTC.

This clonotype was counted ten times or more. The chain employs TRBV11-3 and TRBJ1-6; TRBD1 agrees at 10 bases. The V segment lost 5 bases and the J segment 8 bases; nucleotides outside the gene matches: 3. Germline-derived CDR1 and CDR2 are SGHNT and YENEEA. CDR3 length equals 14 residues. The CDR3 loop reads CASSGQGGHSPLHF. DNA for the CDR3: TGTGCCAGCAGCGGACAGGGGGGACATTCACCCCTCCACTTT.